This record looks at one T cell receptor beta chain sequence and its context. The antigen it binds to is not known. No much larger clonotype is one base removed from it; base qualities were not supplied. Here V drops 7 bases and J drops 0 bases, and the junction holds 8 bases not matched to any gene. From a lookup of the germline V gene, CDR1 and CDR2 are MDHEN and SYDVKM. The CDR3 numbers 16 residues from cysteine through phenylalanine. The CDR3 DNA has 48 bases and is translated from base 1. The data originate from a study of blood T cell repertoires in COVID-19 (dated by TCRdb to 2020 to 2022). With respect to the entire study: The collaborator samples originated in the United States, Italy and Spain and spanned the acute and convalescent phases of COVID-19. The material from the prospective study consisted of cDNA or gDNA derived from T cells, B-cell-depleted T cells, or PBMCs. The dataset comprised deeply sampled blood TCRbeta repertoires from subjects exposed to, actively infected with, or recovered from COVID-19. The repertoires were made available in a free public database intended to serve as a resource for research on the immune response to SARS-CoV-2. Samples were obtained from the ongoing ImmuneRACE study (first 160 participants) and from about 1,300 subjects provided by 6 global collaborators. Sample metadata almost always included a de-identified subject ID, COVID-19 status, age in years and sex. Where available, HLA class I and class II types were taken from metadata supplied by the sample provider and were not determined by assay-based typing. Here is what the overall study found, with its caveats: The amount of clinical and demographic metadata varied by source and participant and was provided uncurated.

Collaborating institutions collected whole blood in K2EDTA tubes following their own protocols. For TCRbeta analysis, collaborators shipped samples in one of three forms: frozen whole blood, isolated PBMCs, or DNA extracted from either of those sample types. TCRbeta CDR3 regions were amplified from genomic DNA using the immunoSEQ Assay, a bias-controlled multiplex PCR. The paper's processing steps were these. The number of nucleated cells in each sample was estimated from the amplification of reference gene primers within the assay. To quantify the absolute abundance of each unique TCRbeta CDR3 rearrangement, sequence reads were collapsed and filtered. For each sample, productive Simpson clonality was calculated as the square root of Simpson's diversity index over productive rearrangements. TCRdb took this table from immuneACCESS and kept in-frame rearrangements with V and J called. Such tables lack part of the clones; where checked against another copy, unresolved V genes explain under half of the gap, and the rest is unexplained. The DNA gave D and trimming, while V, J and clone size come from that table. This sample lists almost 45,000 clones; 73% were detected once. Jointly, the top ten make up 61% of the sample.

The TCR sequence derives from a man aged 80 or over with acute or convalescent COVID-19. The chain was built from TRBV28 and TRBJ2-1, with 8 bases aligning to TRBD2. Sequencing was done on a sample of peripheral blood. The CDR3 protein sequence reads: CASNSPAGGSYNEQFF. Here is the DNA: TGTGCCAGCAATTCCCCTGCGGGAGGCTCCTACAATGAGCAGTTCTTC.